The 17 T cell receptor beta chains presented below share a single source sample, sequenced in a study of blood T cell repertoires in COVID-19. Data came from immunoSEQ multiplex PCR; TCRdb stores just in-frame clones and leaves some out. The sample comprises approximately 220,000 clones, around four fifths of which are singletons, and roughly 5% rests with the top ten. The specimen sequenced was peripheral blood. These TCRs come from a woman aged 55-70 years who had recovered from COVID-19.

CDR3 region: CASSVDQGLFTEAFF. For the CDR3, the DNA is TGTGCCAGCAGCGTAGACCAGGGATTGTTCACTGAAGCTTTCTTT. The J gene is TRBJ1-1, the V gene TRBV9, with D maybe TRBD1 (5 bases). CDR1 is SGDLS and CDR2 is YYNGEE in the germline V gene. This CDR3 spans 15 amino acids. The V gene lost 0 bases and the J gene lost 4 bases, with 13 bases spanning the gap.

This clone was seen a single time. The chain is built from TRBV6-5 and TRBJ1-6; D ambiguous. Germline CDR1 and CDR2: MNHEY and SVGAGI. Trimming left V 7 bases short and J 3 bases short, with 10 bases between. This CDR3 has 14 amino acids. The CDR3 bases are TGTGCCAGCAAAACGGTAGACTATAATTCACCCCTCCACTTT. This encodes CASKTVDYNSPLHF.

The V call is TRBV12-5, the J call TRBJ1-3; no firm D call. The CDR3 covers 19 residues. Trimming cost V 2 bases and J 0 bases, with 20 bases left between them. CDR1 and CDR2 from the germline V gene are LGHNT and FRNRAP. The DNA for the CDR3 is TGTGCTAGTGGTTTGCTTCTTGAGACACGGTCATACTCTGGAAACACCATATATTTT. It translates to CASGLLLETRSYSGNTIYF.

This clone has ten or more counts. The genes are TRBV7-9 and TRBJ1-2; 7 bases are shared with TRBD1. Germline lookup yields CDR1 SEHNR and CDR2 FQNEAQ (reference sequence). The J segment lost 3 bases and the V segment lost 4 bases, leaving 5 bases of the junction unmatched. The CDR3 has 14 amino acids. CDR3: CASSSWTGYYGYTF. CDR3 coding DNA: TGTGCCAGCAGCTCCTGGACAGGCTACTATGGCTACACCTTC.

The rearrangement links TRBV7-2 to TRBJ2-7; 9 bases align to TRBD1. The germline V gene has CDR1 SGHTA and CDR2 FQGNSA. The CDR3 length is 17 residues. With V trimmed by 5 bases and J by 3 bases, 14 bases remained unmatched. As DNA, the CDR3 is TGTGCCAGCAGCCCAAGCCTTACCGGGACAGGGAGCTACGAGCAGTACTTC. Translated: CASSPSLTGTGSYEQYF. The whole variable domain, remainder taken from reference TRBV7-2 and TRBJ2-7, is GAGVSQSPSNKVTEKGKDVELRCDPISGHTALYWYRQSLGQGLEFLIYFQGNSAPDKSGLPSDRFSAERTGGSVSTLTIQRTQQEDSAVYLCASSPSLTGTGSYEQYFGPGTRLTVT.

The chain carries TRBV27 and TRBJ1-6, with D perhaps matching TRBD1 (5 bases). Germline V lookup: CDR1 MNHEY, CDR2 SMNVEV (reference sequence). CDR3 length: 13 residues. V was shortened by 5 bases and J by 7 bases, with 9 bases between the two germline ends. CDR3 amino acids: CASSIRQNSPLHF. The CDR3, as DNA: TGTGCCAGCAGTATTCGACAGAATTCACCCCTCCACTTT.

The CDR3 DNA reads as TGTGCCAGCAGCCACGCTACCGGGACAGGAATGAACACTGAAGCTTTCTTT. Its translation: CASSHATGTGMNTEAFF. The chain carries TRBV4-2 and TRBJ1-1, with 8 bases aligning to TRBD1. The CDR3 extends over 17 amino acids. Germline trimming cut 3 bases from V and 0 bases from J; bases unmatched to any gene: 9. From germline, CDR1 is LGHNA and CDR2 YNFKEQ.

This chain joins TRBV5-1 and TRBJ2-2; 7 positions agree with TRBD1. CDR3 size: 15 residues. CDR1 SGHRS and CDR2 YFSETQ come from the germline V gene. V shed 6 bases and J 5 bases; nucleotides not matched to a gene: 10. DNA for the CDR3: TGCGCCAGCAACATTGACAGGGTAGTAACCGGGGAGCTGTTTTTT. It specifies CASNIDRVVTGELFF.

This rearrangement joins TRBV9 to TRBJ2-3, with 9 nucleotides matching TRBD1. Germline trimming cut 0 bases from V and 5 bases from J; bases unmatched to any gene: 7. The germline V gene has CDR1 SGDLS and CDR2 YYNGEE. CDR3 size: 16 residues. CDR3 amino acids: CASSVAGQGLGDTQYF. CDR3 bases: TGTGCCAGCAGCGTAGCTGGACAGGGGCTGGGAGATACGCAGTATTTT.

The J gene is TRBJ2-2, the V gene TRBV7-9; 10 positions match TRBD1. Trimming took 8 bases from V and 4 from J; bases not matched to a gene: 7. Germline CDR1 SEHNR, CDR2 FQNEAQ (reference sequence). This CDR3 contains 15 residues. The DNA for the CDR3 is TGTGCCAGCGCGGGGACAGGGGTGTTCACCGGGGAGCTGTTTTTT. It encodes CASAGTGVFTGELFF.

The chain carries TRBV7-2 and TRBJ1-1, with 7 nucleotides matching TRBD1. The CDR3 is 14 residues long. Germline trimming cut 3 bases from V and 2 bases from J; bases unmatched to any gene: 3. CDR1 SGHTA and CDR2 FQGNSA come from the germline V gene. DNA for the CDR3: TGTGCCAGCAGCTTTCAGGGGGACAACACTGAAGCTTTCTTT. Translating it yields CASSFQGDNTEAFF.

V and J are TRBV6-5 and TRBJ2-3, with 11 bases that match TRBD2. CDR1 is MNHEY, CDR2 SVGAGI, per germline. This CDR3 has 13 amino acids. The CDR3 sequence is CTTGVAGGETQYF. CDR3 nucleotides: TGTACCACCGGGGTAGCGGGGGGGGAGACGCAGTATTTT.

This clone has only a few counts. The CDR3, as DNA: TGCGCCAGCAGCTTCGGGTCCCTCTACGAGCAGTACTTC. Encoded protein: CASSFGSLYEQYF. This chain uses TRBV5-1 with TRBJ2-7; D is uncertain. Between the trimmed V and J ends, which lost 2 bases and 3 bases, there was a span of 9 bases. This CDR3 contains 13 residues. The germline V gene has CDR1 SGHRS and CDR2 YFSETQ. The variable domain in full, with the rest retrieved from reference TRBV5-1 and TRBJ2-7, is KAGVTQTPRYLIKTRGQQVTLSCSPISGHRSVSWYQQTPGQGLQFLFEYFSETQRNKGNFPGRFSGRQFSNSRSEMNVSTLELGDSALYLCASSFGSLYEQYFGPGTRLTVT.

A few counts support this clone. V is TRBV2 and J is TRBJ2-5; TRBD1 matches 9 bases. Germline CDR1 SNHLY, CDR2 FYNNEI. The CDR3 has 12 residues. V dropped 11 bases and J dropped 6; count of bases not matched to a gene: 7. The CDR3 sequence is CAGGGTGQTQYF. The CDR3 bases are TGTGCCGGAGGGGGGACAGGGCAGACCCAGTACTTC.

This clone was seen only a few times. The chain couples TRBV27 to TRBJ1-2; 9 bases are a match to TRBD1. The CDR3 runs 13 residues. Germline lookup yields CDR1 MNHEY and CDR2 SMNVEV (reference sequence). V lost 5 bases and J lost 6; bases outside the gene matches: 4. The CDR3 nucleotides are TGTGCCAGCAGTCCAGGACAGGGGAATGGCTACACCTTC. It encodes CASSPGQGNGYTF.

This rearrangement joins TRBV27 to TRBJ1-5; a weak D match, TRBD1 (5 bases). Germline assignment: CDR1 MNHEY and CDR2 SMNVEV (reference sequence). V lost 5 bases, J lost 1 base, and 9 bases lay in between. This CDR3 has 14 amino acids. The CDR3 coding sequence is TGTGCCAGCAGTCCCGGACACAGCAATCAGCCCCAGCATTTT. Translated: CASSPGHSNQPQHF.

V is TRBV20-1 and J is TRBJ1-1, with a tentative D call TRBD1 (6 bases). The CDR3 spans 16 residues. Germline V gene lookup returns CDR1 DFQATT and CDR2 SNEGSKA (reference sequence). V was clipped by 3 bases and J by 2 bases, with 19 bases between them. The chain's CDR3 is CSASIPGGQSNTEAFF. The DNA of the CDR3 is TGCAGTGCTAGTATCCCCGGGGGGCAGTCTAACACTGAAGCTTTCTTT.